What follows is one T cell receptor beta chain and its context. V gave up 3 bases and J gave up 3 bases; unmatched junction bases: 1. The CDR3 spans 15 residues. Per germline, CDR1 MDHEN and CDR2 SYDVKM. TCRdb's table, derived via immunoSEQ multiplex PCR, lists solely in-frame clones and lacks some. The repertoire holds 30,000 to 35,000 clones, with about 96% as singletons. The sample belongs to a study of preoperative IRX-2 immunotherapy in early breast cancer. Stated treatment: preoperative locoregional IRX-2 cytokine immunotherapy. The source of this sequence is a human donor with breast cancer. This rearrangement joins TRBV28 to TRBJ2-3; 12 nucleotides match TRBD2. Sample collection was performed from a patient treated with IRX-2 immunotherapy. The CDR3 loop reads CASSFLAGGTDTQYF. CDR3 DNA: TGTGCCAGCAGTTTTCTAGCGGGAGGGACAGATACGCAGTATTTT.